This passage covers 24 T cell receptor beta chains from one sample sequenced in a study of T cell responses to AZD1222 COVID-19 vaccine. The table came from immunoSEQ multiplex PCR; TCRdb's copy has only in-frame clones and leaves some out. Of over 65,000 clones listed, about 90% are singletons. This specimen consisted of peripheral blood, obtained on day 0 of MenACWY control vaccination. The source of these receptors is an adult in good health.

This clone was counted once. The rearrangement joins TRBV5-1 to TRBJ2-2; 7 nucleotides align to TRBD2. V was pared by 6 bases and J by 5 bases, with 7 bases of the junction left unmatched. The CDR3 totals 14 residues. Germline CDR1 SGHRS, CDR2 YFSETQ. In DNA form, the CDR3 reads TGCGCCAGCAAGGCGGGAGTAGGAACCGGGGAGCTGTTTTTT. It specifies CASKAGVGTGELFF.

The rearrangement joins TRBV28 to TRBJ2-7, with 14 bases aligning to TRBD2. V shed 6 bases, J shed 0 bases, and the junction held 16 bases outside the gene matches. CDR1 is MDHEN, CDR2 SYDVKM, per germline. The CDR3 sequence is 20 residues long. In DNA, the CDR3 is TGTGCCAGCAGACCTGCCCCCGGGACTAGCGGGAGCCAGAGCTCCTACGAGCAGTACTTC. This translates into CASRPAPGTSGSQSSYEQYF.

The chain employs TRBV7-3 and TRBJ2-3; 8 nucleotides match TRBD2. Per germline, CDR1 SGHTA and CDR2 FQGTGA. V shed 0 bases, J shed 5 bases, and the junction held 4 bases outside the gene matches. The CDR3 covers 15 residues. Written as DNA, the CDR3 is TGTGCCAGCAGCTTAACGCGGGGGGCTGGAGATACGCAGTATTTT. Translated, it gives CASSLTRGAGDTQYF.

The V gene is TRBV19, the J gene TRBJ1-2; D is unresolved. Germline V lookup: CDR1 LNHDA, CDR2 SQIVND (reference sequence). Trimming took off 2 bases at V and 8 bases at J, with 12 bases between the two ends. The CDR3 runs 13 residues. The CDR3, as DNA: TGTGCCAGTAGTATAAGGCAGGCGGCGGGCTACACCTTC. Translation: CASSIRQAAGYTF.

CDR3 protein: CASKGDNAEKLFF. The CDR3 DNA follows: TGTGCCAGCAAAGGTGACAACGCAGAAAAACTGTTTTTT. The chain has TRBV7-2 and TRBJ1-4, with no clear D. CDR1 and CDR2 from the germline V gene are SGHTA and FQGNSA. Trimming stripped 7 bases from V and 8 bases from J, with 14 bases between. The CDR3 spans 13 residues.

The chain employs TRBV11-2 and TRBJ2-1, with 16 positions matching TRBD2. V lost 1 base, J lost 4 bases, and 7 bases stayed unmatched. Germline values: CDR1 SGHAT, CDR2 FQNNGV. The CDR3 spans 19 residues. The DNA of the CDR3 is TGTGCCAGCAGCTTAGTTGGGACTAGCGGGGGGGCCTCGTACAATGAGCAGTTCTTC. It encodes CASSLVGTSGGASYNEQFF.

The chain is built from TRBV6-1 and TRBJ2-3; the match to TRBD2 covers 9 bases. The V segment lost 2 bases and the J segment 4 bases; nucleotides outside the gene matches: 4. CDR1 is MNHNS, CDR2 SASEGT, per germline. This CDR3 region has 15 residues. The CDR3 protein is CASSEISGGSDTQYF. In DNA form, the CDR3 reads TGTGCCAGCAGTGAAATTAGCGGGGGATCAGATACGCAGTATTTT.

This clone has just one count. The chain has TRBV5-8 and TRBJ2-4; 11 bases agree with TRBD2. The V segment lost 1 base and the J segment 12 bases; nucleotides outside the gene matches: 9. Germline CDR1 is SGHTS and CDR2 is YDEGEE. CDR3 length equals 15 residues. The CDR3 sequence is CASSLTSGRGENQYF. In nucleotides, the CDR3 is TGTGCCAGCAGCTTGACTAGCGGGAGAGGAGAAAATCAGTACTTC.

This clone showed up just a few times. The CDR3 protein is CASSFEGGPREQYF. In DNA form, the CDR3 reads TGTGCCAGCAGTTTCGAGGGAGGGCCAAGGGAGCAGTACTTC. The chain couples TRBV28 to TRBJ2-7; TRBD2 matches at 7 bases. J lost 7 bases, V lost 3 bases, and 9 bases had no gene match. Germline lookup yields CDR1 MDHEN and CDR2 SYDVKM. The CDR3 spans 14 residues. Full variable domain (rest looked up from reference TRBV28 and TRBJ2-7): DVKVTQSSRYLVKRTGEKVFLECVQDMDHENMFWYRQDPGLGLRLIYFSYDVKMKEKGDIPEGYSVSREKKERFSLILESASTNQTSMYLCASSFEGGPREQYFGPGTRLTVT.

The CDR3 nucleotides are TGCGCCAGCAGTGAGTCGGGACAGAGAAGTGAAGCTTTCTTT. Protein product: CASSESGQRSEAFF. This chain connects TRBV10-2 to TRBJ1-1, with TRBD1 matching 7 bases. CDR1 and CDR2 from the germline V gene are WSHSY and SAAADI. V lost 0 bases and J lost 7; bases outside the gene matches: 5. The CDR3 is made up of 14 amino acids.

The CDR3 is CASSQEPGFSYEQYF. CDR3 coding DNA: TGCGCCAGCAGCCAAGAGCCCGGGTTCTCCTACGAGCAGTACTTC. The chain has TRBV4-3 and TRBJ2-7; D is undetermined. Germline V gene lookup returns CDR1 LGHNA and CDR2 YSLEER. Trimming stripped 0 bases from V and 0 bases from J, with 9 bases between. The CDR3 loop spans 15 amino acids.

The rearrangement links TRBV19 to TRBJ2-2, with D possibly matching TRBD1 (6 bases). The germline CDR1 and CDR2 sequences are LNHDA and SQIVND (reference sequence). V lost 5 bases and J lost 2, with 9 bases in between. The CDR3 contains 14 residues. The CDR3: CASSAGTNTGELFF. CDR3 nucleotide sequence: TGTGCCAGTAGTGCAGGGACAAACACCGGGGAGCTGTTTTTT.

The chain recombines TRBV3-1 (or the pseudogene TRBV3-2) with TRBJ2-7; weak D call: TRBD1 (6 bases). The ends were cut back, 4 bases at V and 5 bases at J, with 15 bases in the middle. Germline loops: CDR1 LGHDT, CDR2 YNNKEL (reference sequence). There are 14 residues in the CDR3. The DNA for the CDR3 is TGTGCCAGCAGCCCGCACGACAGGTCCCACGAGCAGTACTTC. This gives the protein CASSPHDRSHEQYF.

V is TRBV3-1 (or the pseudogene TRBV3-2) and J is TRBJ1-1; D not certain. Trimming shortened V by 2 bases and J by 11 bases, and 12 bases separated the two germline ends. The CDR3 runs 12 residues. Per the germline V gene, CDR1 is LGHDT and CDR2 is YNNKEL (reference sequence). This CDR3 reads CASSQSDTYAFF. CDR3 DNA: TGTGCCAGCAGCCAATCAGACACGTATGCTTTCTTT.

The chain carries TRBV11-2 and TRBJ1-1, with 7 bases lining up with TRBD1. Trimming removed 1 base from V and 7 bases from J; junction bases left unmatched: 3. The V gene's germline CDR1 is SGHAT and CDR2 FQNNGV. The CDR3 has 13 residues. CDR3 region: CASSLGQGLEAFF. The CDR3 nucleotides are TGTGCCAGCAGCTTAGGACAGGGTCTTGAAGCTTTCTTT.

The chain has TRBV18 and TRBJ2-5, with TRBD1 matching 12 bases. After removal of 0 bases from V and 5 bases from J, the junction contained 1 base not matched to a gene. Germline-derived CDR1 and CDR2 are KGHSH and LQKENI. CDR3 length equals 15 residues. The CDR3: CASSPPGQGAETQYF. The CDR3 DNA sequence: TGTGCCAGCTCACCACCGGGACAGGGGGCCGAGACCCAGTACTTC.

This clone was observed a few times. V is TRBV19 and J is TRBJ2-2, with D maybe TRBD1 (6 bases). Germline V CDR1 and CDR2: LNHDA, SQIVND (reference sequence). The germline V and J ends were trimmed by 6 bases and 2 bases, with 13 bases remaining between them. The CDR3 spans 15 residues. The CDR3 bases are TGTGCCAGTAGGAGACCGGGACAAAACACCGGGGAGCTGTTTTTT. It specifies CASRRPGQNTGELFF.

This chain connects TRBV20-1 to TRBJ2-7; D unresolved. The length of the CDR3 is 12 residues. Germline V lookup: CDR1 DFQATT, CDR2 SNEGSKA (reference sequence). V was shortened by 3 bases and J by 3 bases, with 9 bases between the two germline ends. DNA for the CDR3: TGCAGTGCTAGTAAGGGAAACTACGAGCAGTACTTC. This encodes CSASKGNYEQYF.

V and J are TRBV4-1 and TRBJ2-2; 15 bases line up with TRBD2. The V segment lost 1 base and the J segment 1 base; nucleotides outside the gene matches: 7. The germline gives CDR1 MGHRA, CDR2 YSYEKL. CDR3 length equals 20 residues. The CDR3 bases are TGCGCCAGCAGCCAAGGCCTGGGACTAGCGGGGGGTGAGAACACCGGGGAGCTGTTTTTT. It encodes CASSQGLGLAGGENTGELFF.

The rearrangement uses TRBV6-5 and TRBJ1-2; D is unclear. The CDR3 runs to 14 residues. Germline CDR1 MNHEY, CDR2 SVGAGI. Trimming took off 5 bases at V and 2 bases at J, with 12 bases between the two ends. CDR3 nucleotides: TGTGCCAGCAGTCGCGACGTTCCGAACTATGGCTACACCTTC. It yields the protein CASSRDVPNYGYTF.

J is TRBJ1-5 and V is TRBV28; maybe TRBD1 (6 bases). V lost 5 bases, J lost 2 bases, and 22 bases lay in between. Germline loops: CDR1 MDHEN, CDR2 SYDVKM. The CDR3 is made up of 18 amino acids. In DNA, the CDR3 is TGTGCCAGCAGTATTCTACAGGGTTTCGGGGGCGGCAATCAGCCCCAGCATTTT. Translating gives CASSILQGFGGGNQPQHF.

The chain couples TRBV18 to TRBJ1-1, with D perhaps TRBD1 (6 bases). Germline CDR1 is KGHSH and CDR2 is LQKENI. The CDR3 totals 15 residues. V dropped 6 bases and J dropped 7 bases, with 21 bases sitting between them. In DNA form, the CDR3 reads TGTGCCAGCTCGCCGCTGGACAGTTTTTCCCATGAAGCTTTCTTT. Its translation: CASSPLDSFSHEAFF.

The gene calls are TRBV12-3 or TRBV12-4 and TRBJ2-7; 9 bases align to TRBD1. The CDR3 has 13 amino acids. Trimming at V came to 4 bases and at J to 7 bases, leaving 5 bases not matched to a gene. This chain's CDR3 is CASSSGTGREQYF. The CDR3 DNA sequence: TGTGCCAGCAGTTCCGGGACAGGGCGGGAGCAGTACTTC.

The chain recombines TRBV7-2 with TRBJ2-1; D unclear. This CDR3 comprises 15 residues. V was clipped by 5 bases and J by 3 bases, with 14 bases between them. The germline gives CDR1 SGHTA, CDR2 FQGNSA. The CDR3 nucleotides are TGTGCCAGCAGCGTATGGACCAACAACTACAATGAGCAGTTCTTC. It codes for CASSVWTNNYNEQFF.